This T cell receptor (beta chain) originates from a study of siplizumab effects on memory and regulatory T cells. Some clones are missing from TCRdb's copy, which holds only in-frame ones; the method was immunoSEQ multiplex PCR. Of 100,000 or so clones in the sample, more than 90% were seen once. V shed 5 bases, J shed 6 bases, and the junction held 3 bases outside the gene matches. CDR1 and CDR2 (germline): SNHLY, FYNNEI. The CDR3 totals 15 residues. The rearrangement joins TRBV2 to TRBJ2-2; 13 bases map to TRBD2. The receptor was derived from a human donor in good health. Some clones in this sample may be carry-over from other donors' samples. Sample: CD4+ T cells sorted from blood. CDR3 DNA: TGTGCCAGCAGTTGGACTAGCGGGAGCCCCGGGGAGCTGTTTTTT. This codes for CASSWTSGSPGELFF.